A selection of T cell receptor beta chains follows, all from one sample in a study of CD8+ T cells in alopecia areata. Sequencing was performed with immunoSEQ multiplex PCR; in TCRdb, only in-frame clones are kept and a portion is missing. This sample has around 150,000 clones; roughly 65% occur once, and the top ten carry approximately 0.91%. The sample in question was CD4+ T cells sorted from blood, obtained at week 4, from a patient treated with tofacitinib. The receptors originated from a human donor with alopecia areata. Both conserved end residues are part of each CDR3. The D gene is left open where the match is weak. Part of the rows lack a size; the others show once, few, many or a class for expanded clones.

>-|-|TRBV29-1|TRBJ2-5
CSELASGETQYF
TGCAGCGAGCTAGCGTCGGGAGAGACCCAGTACTTC
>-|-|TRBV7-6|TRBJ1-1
CASSRGRGWNTEAFF
TGTGCCAGCAGCCGGGGCAGGGGATGGAACACTGAAGCTTTCTTT
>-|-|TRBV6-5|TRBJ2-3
CASSYSGPGRTDTQYF
TGTGCCAGCAGTTACTCGGGGCCAGGACGCACAGATACGCAGTATTTT
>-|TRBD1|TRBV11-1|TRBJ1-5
CASSRGGHQPQHF
TGTGCCAGCAGCCGAGGGGGCCATCAGCCCCAGCATTTT
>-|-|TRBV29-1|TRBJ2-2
CSAGTTNTGELFF
TGCAGCGCCGGGACAACGAACACCGGGGAGCTGTTTTTT
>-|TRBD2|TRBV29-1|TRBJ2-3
CSVSRGVTDTQYF
TGCAGCGTTAGTCGGGGGGTCACAGATACGCAGTATTTT
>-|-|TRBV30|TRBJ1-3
CAWSLGGSGNTIYF
TGTGCCTGGAGTTTGGGGGGATCAGGAAACACCATATATTTT
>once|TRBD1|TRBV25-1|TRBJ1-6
CASRVPGQRNSPLHF
TGTGCCAGCAGGGTTCCGGGACAGAGAAATTCACCCCTCCACTTC
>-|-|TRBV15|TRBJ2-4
CATSRVVNIQYF
TGTGCCACCAGCAGAGTCGTTAACATTCAGTACTTC
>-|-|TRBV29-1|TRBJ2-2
CSARGGGVNTGELFF
TGCAGCGCCCGAGGGGGGGGCGTGAACACCGGGGAGCTGTTTTTT
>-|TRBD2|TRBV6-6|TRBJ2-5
CASSYKTSGEQETQYF
TGTGCCAGCAGTTACAAGACTAGCGGAGAACAAGAGACCCAGTACTTC
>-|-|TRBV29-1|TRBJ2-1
CSVEGQFF
TGCAGCGTTGAGGGGCAGTTCTTC
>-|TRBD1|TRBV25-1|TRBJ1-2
CASSEVVGRGQGQGYTF
TGTGCCAGCAGTGAGGTCGTTGGACGCGGACAGGGGCAAGGCTACACCTTC
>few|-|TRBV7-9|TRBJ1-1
CASRQGTNTEAFF
TGTGCCAGCAGACAGGGTACGAACACTGAAGCTTTCTTT
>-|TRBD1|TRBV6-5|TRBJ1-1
CASSTGTGVNTEAFF
TGTGCCAGCAGTACCGGGACAGGGGTTAACACTGAAGCTTTCTTT
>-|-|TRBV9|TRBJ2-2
CASSAGHRNTGELFF
TGTGCCAGCAGCGCGGGACACCGGAACACCGGGGAGCTGTTTTTT
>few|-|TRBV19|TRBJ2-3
CASSLRLGPGTDTQYF
TGTGCCAGTAGCCTTCGTCTGGGGCCAGGCACAGATACGCAGTATTTT
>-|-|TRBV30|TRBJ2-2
CAWSEGTGELFF
TGTGCCTGGAGCGAGGGGACCGGGGAGCTGTTTTTT
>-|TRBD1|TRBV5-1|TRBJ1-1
CASSSLGQGANGEAFF
TGCGCCAGCAGCTCCCTAGGTCAGGGGGCCAATGGTGAAGCTTTCTTT
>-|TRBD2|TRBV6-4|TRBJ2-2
CASSRRRGANTGELFF
TGTGCCAGCAGTCGGCGTCGGGGGGCGAACACCGGGGAGCTGTTTTTT
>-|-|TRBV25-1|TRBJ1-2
CASSDSIGYGYTF
TGTGCCAGCAGTGACAGTATTGGCTATGGCTACACCTTC
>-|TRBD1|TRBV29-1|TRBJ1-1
CSVELWGQLNTEAFF
TGCAGCGTTGAACTATGGGGACAGTTGAACACTGAAGCTTTCTTT
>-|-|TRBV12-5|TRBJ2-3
CASSHPATDTQYF
TGTGCTAGTTCTCACCCGGCCACAGATACGCAGTATTTT
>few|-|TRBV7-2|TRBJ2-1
CASSFPRGNEQFF
TGTGCCAGCAGCTTCCCTCGGGGGAATGAGCAGTTCTTC
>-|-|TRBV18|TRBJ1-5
CASSSSENQPQHF
TGTGCCAGCTCATCGAGCGAAAATCAGCCCCAGCATTTT
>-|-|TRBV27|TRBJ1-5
CASSPTTYRDQPQHF
TGTGCCAGCAGTCCGACGACCTACCGGGATCAGCCCCAGCATTTT
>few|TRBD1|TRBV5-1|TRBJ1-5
CASSLQGDQPQHF
TGCGCCAGCAGCTTGCAGGGGGATCAGCCCCAGCATTTT
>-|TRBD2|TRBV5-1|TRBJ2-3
CASSFASLAGGTSTDTQYF
TGCGCCAGCAGCTTTGCCTCGCTAGCGGGGGGGACTAGCACAGATACGCAGTATTTT
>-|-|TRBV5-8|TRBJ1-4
CASSRSADEKLFF
TGTGCCAGCAGCCGCTCGGCGGATGAAAAACTGTTTTTT
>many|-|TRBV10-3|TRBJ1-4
CAISERSNEKLFF
TGTGCCATCAGTGAAAGGTCCAATGAAAAACTGTTTTTT
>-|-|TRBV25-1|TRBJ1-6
CASSPRGYNSPLHF
TGTGCCAGCTCCCCCAGGGGCTATAATTCACCCCTCCACTTT
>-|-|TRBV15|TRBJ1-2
CATSRAGERGYTF
TGTGCCACCAGCAGAGCGGGGGAGAGAGGCTACACCTTC
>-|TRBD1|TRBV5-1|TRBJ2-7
CASSFGQASSYEQYF
TGCGCCAGCAGCTTTGGACAGGCTAGCTCCTACGAGCAGTACTTC
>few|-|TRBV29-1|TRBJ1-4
CSAAGEKLFF
TGCAGCGCCGCCGGAGAAAAACTGTTTTTT
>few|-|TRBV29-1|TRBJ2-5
CSVSETQYF
TGCAGCGTCAGCGAGACCCAGTACTTC
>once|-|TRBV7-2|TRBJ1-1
CASSLAVQSEAFF
TGTGCCAGCAGCTTAGCGGTACAGAGTGAAGCTTTCTTT
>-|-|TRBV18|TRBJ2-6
CASSPTRTVGANVLTF
TGTGCCAGCTCACCGACTCGAACAGTCGGGGCCAACGTCCTGACTTTC
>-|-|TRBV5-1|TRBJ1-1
CASSRDGNTEAFF
TGCGCCAGCAGCCGGGACGGGAACACTGAAGCTTTCTTT
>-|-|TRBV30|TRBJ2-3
CACQGGSTDTQYF
TGTGCCTGCCAGGGGGGGAGCACAGATACGCAGTATTTT
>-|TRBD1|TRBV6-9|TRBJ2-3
CASSLGWGQGYSDTQYF
TGTGCCAGCAGTTTAGGGTGGGGACAGGGGTACTCGGATACGCAGTATTTT
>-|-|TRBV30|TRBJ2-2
CAWSVQGHPTGELFF
TGTGCCTGGAGTGTCCAGGGACACCCGACCGGGGAGCTGTTTTTT
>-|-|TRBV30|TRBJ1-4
CAWNHDAVEKLFF
TGTGCCTGGAATCATGACGCGGTTGAAAAACTGTTTTTT
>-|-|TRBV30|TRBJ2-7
CAWSVQAGYEQYF
TGTGCCTGGAGTGTCCAAGCAGGCTACGAGCAGTACTTC
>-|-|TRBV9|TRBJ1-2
CASSVGTEYGYTF
TGTGCCAGCAGCGTAGGGACGGAATATGGCTACACCTTC
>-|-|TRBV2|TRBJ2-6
CASSEGQGWANVLTF
TGTGCCAGCAGTGAAGGGCAGGGCTGGGCCAACGTCCTGACTTTC
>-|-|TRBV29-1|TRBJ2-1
CSGGASGGEQFF
TGCAGCGGGGGGGCTAGCGGCGGAGAGCAGTTCTTC
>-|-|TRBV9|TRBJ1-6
CASSGFRGALHF
TGTGCCAGCAGCGGCTTTCGGGGGGCCCTCCACTTT
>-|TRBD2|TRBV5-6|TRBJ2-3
CASSTFPGLAGTDTQYF
TGTGCCAGCAGCACATTCCCAGGACTAGCGGGGACAGATACGCAGTATTTT
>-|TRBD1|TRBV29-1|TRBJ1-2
CSVDQATDRGYGYTF
TGCAGCGTTGACCAAGCCACCGACAGGGGCTATGGCTACACCTTC
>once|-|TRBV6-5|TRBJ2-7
CASSYGRGEQYF
TGTGCCAGCAGTTATGGGAGAGGCGAGCAGTACTTC
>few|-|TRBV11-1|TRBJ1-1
CASSSSRQGGAFF
TGTGCCAGCAGCTCCTCCCGCCAGGGCGGTGCTTTCTTT
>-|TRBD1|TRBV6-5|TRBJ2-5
CASSSTGTGWGETQYF
TGTGCCAGCAGTTCCACGGGGACAGGGTGGGGAGAGACCCAGTACTTC
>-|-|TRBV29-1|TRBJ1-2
CSVDEGRSYTF
TGCAGCGTTGATGAGGGGCGCAGCTACACCTTC
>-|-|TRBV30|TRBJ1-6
CAWSEGMVGSPLHF
TGTGCCTGGAGCGAGGGAATGGTCGGTTCACCCCTCCACTTT
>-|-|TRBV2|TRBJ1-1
CASSERRANTEAFF
TGTGCCAGCAGTGAACGAAGAGCGAACACTGAAGCTTTCTTT
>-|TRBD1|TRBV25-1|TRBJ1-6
CASSAGGYNSPLHF
TGTGCCAGCAGTGCAGGGGGCTATAATTCACCCCTCCACTTT
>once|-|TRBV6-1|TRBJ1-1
CASSVRDTSTEAFF
TGTGCCAGCAGTGTCCGGGACACTAGCACTGAAGCTTTCTTT
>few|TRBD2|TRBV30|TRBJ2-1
CAWTSGLAYHNEQFF
TGTGCCTGGACTTCGGGACTAGCGTACCACAATGAGCAGTTCTTC